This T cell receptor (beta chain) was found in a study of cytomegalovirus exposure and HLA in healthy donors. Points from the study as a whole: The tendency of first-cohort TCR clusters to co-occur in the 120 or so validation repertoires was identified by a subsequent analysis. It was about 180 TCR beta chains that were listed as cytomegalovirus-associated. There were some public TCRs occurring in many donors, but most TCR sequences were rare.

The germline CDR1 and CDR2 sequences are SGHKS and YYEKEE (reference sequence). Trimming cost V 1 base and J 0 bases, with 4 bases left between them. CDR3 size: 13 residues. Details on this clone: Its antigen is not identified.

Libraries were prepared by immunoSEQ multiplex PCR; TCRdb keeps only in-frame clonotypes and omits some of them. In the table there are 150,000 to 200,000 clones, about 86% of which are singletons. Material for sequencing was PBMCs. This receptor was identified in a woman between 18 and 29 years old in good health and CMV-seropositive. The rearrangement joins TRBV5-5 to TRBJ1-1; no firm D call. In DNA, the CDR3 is TGTGCCAGCAGCTTGTCGGTGAACACTGAAGCTTTCTTT. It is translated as CASSLSVNTEAFF.